The present TCR beta chain was sequenced within a study of human T cells and chemical hapten exposure (dated by TCRdb to the early 2020s). For context, the study as a whole: For sensitization, 2% DPC in acetone was applied to a roughly 2 cm by roughly 2 cm area of upper inner arm skin. Under 30 alopecia patients gave blood for TCR sequencing at one to four time points (pre-sensitization, 2, 6 and 24 weeks). The libraries were sequenced as a pool, and the TCR yield per sample differed mostly because of small variations in library volumes within the pool. Alopecia areata with under or over 50% scalp involvement, alopecia totalis and alopecia universalis were represented in the patient cohort, which was mostly female. In alopecia patients, the study followed how the peripheral blood TCR repertoire changed in vivo over primary and secondary sensitization to diphenylcyclopropenone (DPC), a hapten. Patients additionally received weekly therapeutic DPC doses to the scalp throughout the approximately 25-week study period. Patch testing on the upper back used Finn chambers containing 0.01% DPC, with scoring done after 6 days according to International Contact Dermatitis Research Group standards. Patient blood was sampled pre-sensitization (week 0) and at 2, 6 and about 24 weeks after DPC sensitization. What the research found in general, with its limitations: Patch test score correlated positively with the number of PT1 expanded TCRs, reaching significance at thresholds 8, 16 and 32 but not at 4. The number of TCRs above 1 in 1000 frequency did not change with DPC sensitization; there was no evidence of global repertoire structure alterations. Repeated subsampling changed both the strength of the expansion versus patch-test correlation and the threshold at which that correlation became significant. Compared with pre-sensitization or healthy control sets, expanded TCRs formed significantly more large CDR3 similarity clusters, which is consistent with antigen-driven responses. Alopecia, a presumed autoimmune disease, was present in all patients, so the immune response of the patients might differ from that of healthy individuals.

There are a few counts of this clonotype. Its recognized antigen is unknown. The input lacks base qualities; no much larger clone sits a single base away. The CDR3 holds 14 amino acids from the cysteine to the phenylalanine. Just CDR3 DNA is preserved here, 42 bases in frame from base 1. Trimming at the junction amounts to 5 bases on V and 4 bases on J, and the germline ends lie 13 bases apart. Libraries were prepared through RACE. Instrument on record: NextSeq 500. Library preparation attached unique molecular identifiers to individual cDNA molecules for quantitative, reproducible TCR counting. Both TCR alpha and TCR beta chains were sequenced from each blood RNA sample. Per the authors' processing: A median of roughly 100,000 TCRs per sample was observed, with a range of roughly 23,224 to 700,000. V, J and CDR3 annotation of the TCR reads was performed with the Decombinator software suite. For the PS versus PT1 abundance plots, all samples were subsampled to the same number of TCRs (28,000). TCRs were defined as expanded if absent before sensitization and observed at least eight times at the 2-week time point. The public reads were quality trimmed at Q25 with fastp and then assembled into clones with MiXCR by TCRdb, keeping productive beta chains. Rows are combined by CDR3 protein, so each entry shows the most common genes and DNA. These V and J calls derive from TCRdb rather than the authors' analysis. Across this sample there are 350,000 to 400,000 distinct CDR3 sequences, with around 6% seen only once. Around 6.1% of the sample rests with the top ten.

This specimen's time point label, interpreted: patch test 2, 6 weeks after DPC sensitization. The meaning of the sample's treatment or condition label: therapeutic diphenylcyclopropenone sensitization with weekly scalp DPC. At every patch-test visit, the blood draw took place before the patch test was put on. To be eligible, patients had to be aged 18 to 70, diagnosed with alopecia and judged suitable for DPC therapy, while pregnant patients were excluded. Unfractionated whole blood was collected in Tempus Blood RNA tubes, and total RNA was extracted from that blood. The clonotype comes from a woman aged 18-29 years with alopecia areata. Some clones in this sample may be carry-over from other donors' samples. The chain is made from TRBV12-3 or TRBV12-4 and TRBJ2-3; the D gene is unclear. The sequenced sample was whole blood, obtained in connection with sensitization to the hapten diphenylcyclopropenone (DPC). The DNA sequence reads TGTGCCAGCAGTCTCGGGTCAACGGCAGATACGCAGTATTTT. Its amino acids are CASSLGSTADTQYF.